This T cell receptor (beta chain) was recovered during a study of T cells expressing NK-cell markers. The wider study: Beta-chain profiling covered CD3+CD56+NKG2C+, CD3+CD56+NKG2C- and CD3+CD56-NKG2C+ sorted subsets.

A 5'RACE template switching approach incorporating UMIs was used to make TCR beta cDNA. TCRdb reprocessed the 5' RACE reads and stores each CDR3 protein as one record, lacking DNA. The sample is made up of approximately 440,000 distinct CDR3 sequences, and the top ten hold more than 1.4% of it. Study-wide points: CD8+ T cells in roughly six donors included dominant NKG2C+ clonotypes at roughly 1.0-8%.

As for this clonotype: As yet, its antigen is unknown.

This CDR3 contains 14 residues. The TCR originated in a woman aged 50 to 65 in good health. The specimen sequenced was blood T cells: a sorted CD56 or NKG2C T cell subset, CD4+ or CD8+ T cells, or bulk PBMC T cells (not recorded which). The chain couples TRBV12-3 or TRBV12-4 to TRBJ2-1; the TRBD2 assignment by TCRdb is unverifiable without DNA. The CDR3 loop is CASNRLVSPNEQFF.